The subject of this entry is one TCR beta chain. This clone was recorded only once. Its antigen is not yet known. No quality values exist for individual bases; no much larger clone is one base distant. Taken with the paper, the label for treatment or condition translates to: 19 received Ad26.COV2.S at low or high dose, single or two shots; about 5 received placebo; per-sample allocation not given. For vaccine and placebo recipients, the sequenced repertoires came from samples collected on day 63 after the first injection. Cohort 1b enrolled about two dozen adults aged 18-55 years at a single site in Boston, USA, between 29 July and 7 August 2020. Ad26.COV2.S was a replication-incompetent adenovirus type 26 vector expressing a prefusion-stabilized SARS-CoV-2 spike protein from the original Wuhan strain. This specimen comes from a study of Ad26.COV2.S vaccination and SARS-CoV-2 variants (dated by TCRdb to the early 2020s). For the wider study: Donors in the vaccine arm were drawn from COV1001, a phase I-IIa trial of Ad26.COV2.S in healthy adults that was multicentre, randomized, double-blind and placebo-controlled. Ad26.COV2.S was given intramuscularly at 5x10^10 or 1x10^11 viral particles, as a single shot or as two shots 56 days apart. The specificity and breadth of SARS-CoV-2-reactive T cell receptors after Ad26.COV2.S vaccination were assessed by TCRbeta repertoire sequencing. A total of around 32 samples were included in the TCR-sequenced set, comprising roughly 19 Ad26.COV2.S vaccine recipients, 5 placebo recipients and 8 SARS-CoV-2 convalescent individuals. Participants in the trial were split at random into five groups of five each, receiving low-dose or high-dose Ad26.COV2.S once or twice, or else placebo on both occasions. Investigators remained blinded to trial group allocation during experiments and outcome assessment.

What the study reported, not specific to this receptor: The authors noted that total T cell responses may have been underestimated by the TCR breadth and depth analyses. Vaccine and placebo recipients had comparable non-spike TCR breadth, which fits with the vaccine containing only spike. The study was not powered to compare responses between vaccine doses or regimens. Ad26.COV2.S recipients had higher spike-specific TCR breadth than placebo recipients (P = 0.0014). After vaccination, spike-specific CD8+ and CD4+ T cell responses were reported to show substantial breadth.

TCRbeta CDR3 regions were sequenced with the immunoSEQ Assay. After extraction, genomic DNA underwent amplification by bias-controlled multiplex PCR, followed by high-throughput sequencing. In the original analysis: To quantify the absolute abundance of every unique TCRbeta CDR3 region, sequences were collapsed and filtered. T cell fraction was estimated by normalizing TCRbeta template counts to usable DNA, with usable DNA measured through amplification of reference genes found in all nucleated cells. Repertoire TCRs were annotated as SARS-CoV-2-specific when V gene, CDR3 amino acid sequence and J gene were exactly matched to a known reactive TCR set. The reference SARS-CoV-2 TCR set was derived from MIRA and filtered for enrichment in COVID-19-positive ImmuneCODE repertoires, a step that removed public or cross-reactive TCRs. Based on the MIRA antigens, annotated TCRs were further analysed at the level of specific ORF or position within ORF. Breadth was defined as annotated unique rearrangements over total unique productive rearrangements; depth was the summed frequency of those rearrangements. Two-sided Wilcoxon rank-sum tests were applied when comparing TCR breadth between groups. The table was pulled from immuneACCESS by TCRdb, which kept in-frame rearrangements only. Such tables lose some clones; where checked, under half of the loss comes from unresolved V genes, and the rest has no known cause. V and J calls and clone size are copied from that table; D and trimming were computed from the DNA. The sample yields about 350,000 clones; roughly 81% were counted once. Roughly 3.5% of the sample is held by the ten biggest clonotypes.

The trim is 1 base for V and 6 bases for J, with a gap of 16 bases between the germline ends. For CDR1 and CDR2, the germline V gene lists SGHRS and YFSETQ. The CDR3 covers 16 residues, taking in both the cysteine and the phenylalanine. The sequence is cut down to CDR3 DNA, 48 bases in frame from base 1. The chain uses TRBV5-1 and TRBJ2-2; the D segment might be TRBD1 or TRBD2, since each matches 5 bases. This sequence originates from a person aged 18-65 years who received the Ad26.COV2.S COVID-19 vaccine or a placebo. Specimen: peripheral blood, collected in a trial of Ad26.COV2.S vaccine versus placebo. The DNA sequence is given as TGCGCCAGCAGCTTGTTCCAGGCAGGGAGTTCCGGGGAGCTGTTTTTT. This codes for CASSLFQAGSSGELFF.